The rows below give T cell receptor beta chains drawn from one sample of a study of radiotherapy plus CTLA-4 blockade in lung cancer. The protocol was immunoSEQ multiplex PCR, while the TCRdb copy is restricted to in-frame clones and leaves out a portion. The sample records some 110,000 clones, around 75% being singletons. This sample comprised peripheral blood, obtained from a patient treated with radiotherapy plus ipilimumab. The receptors were sampled from a human donor with non-small cell lung cancer who had a partial response to radiotherapy plus ipilimumab. CDR3s include the opening cysteine and the closing phenylalanine or tryptophan. The D gene is left open where the match is weak. The listing skips clone size in some rows; elsewhere it reads once, few, many or a size class.

d_call	j_call	v_call	clone_size	cdr3_aa	cdr3_nt
NA	TRBJ1-6	TRBV4-3	few	CASSQAPKGSYNSPLHF	TGCGCCAGCAGCCAAGCCCCAAAGGGGTCCTATAATTCACCCCTCCACTTT
TRBD2	TRBJ2-7	TRBV5-1	NA	CASSLYSGNNYEQYF	TGCGCCAGCAGCTTGTATAGCGGGAACAACTACGAGCAGTACTTC
TRBD2	TRBJ2-3	TRBV30	NA	CAWSPSGTSGRRWTDTQYF	TGTGCCTGGAGTCCCTCGGGGACTAGCGGGAGGCGGTGGACAGATACGCAGTATTTT
TRBD1	TRBJ2-2	TRBV5-6	NA	CASSSRRTGGTGELFF	TGTGCCAGCAGCTCGCGGCGGACAGGGGGCACCGGGGAGCTGTTTTTT
TRBD1	TRBJ1-1	TRBV5-1	few	CASGGSGGRNTEAFF	TGCGCCAGCGGGGGGTCAGGGGGCCGGAACACTGAAGCTTTCTTT
TRBD2	TRBJ2-2	TRBV19	NA	CASRLAGANTGELFF	TGTGCCAGTAGACTAGCGGGGGCGAACACCGGGGAGCTGTTTTTT
TRBD2	TRBJ2-1	TRBV28	NA	CASSTTSGSYNEQFF	TGTGCCAGCAGCACGACTAGCGGGAGCTACAATGAGCAGTTCTTC
NA	TRBJ1-1	TRBV28	few	CASSPSTGRNTEAFF	TGTGCCAGCAGTCCGTCGACAGGAAGGAACACTGAAGCTTTCTTT
NA	TRBJ2-7	TRBV6-5	NA	CASNGLASYEQYF	TGTGCCAGCAATGGGCTAGCTTCCTACGAGCAGTACTTC
TRBD1	TRBJ2-5	TRBV30	NA	CAWKTGKVETQYF	TGTGCCTGGAAGACAGGGAAAGTAGAGACCCAGTACTTC
NA	TRBJ2-5	TRBV20-1	once	CSANREETQYF	TGCAGTGCTAATCGGGAGGAGACCCAGTACTTC
TRBD2	TRBJ2-2	TRBV18	few	CASSPYAGGNSGELFF	TGTGCCAGCTCCCCGTACGCGGGAGGTAATTCCGGGGAGCTGTTTTTT
TRBD2	TRBJ2-3	TRBV30	few	CAWGRRASGSTGTDTQYF	TGTGCCTGGGGGCGTCGGGCTAGCGGGAGTACTGGCACAGATACGCAGTATTTT
TRBD1	TRBJ2-7	TRBV28	NA	CASLDRVDYEQYF	TGTGCCAGCCTTGACAGGGTTGACTACGAGCAGTACTTC
NA	TRBJ2-5	TRBV10-2	NA	CASSRASAGETQYF	TGCGCCAGCAGCAGGGCTAGCGCGGGAGAGACCCAGTACTTC
TRBD2	TRBJ2-3	TRBV5-6	NA	CASSFFVAGGTDTQYF	TGTGCCAGCAGCTTTTTTGTAGCGGGAGGCACAGATACGCAGTATTTT
TRBD1	TRBJ2-1	TRBV7-7	NA	CASSFGQGAPNEQFF	TGTGCTAGCAGCTTTGGACAGGGGGCCCCGAATGAGCAGTTCTTC
NA	TRBJ2-3	TRBV13	NA	CASSSNSGVADTQYF	TGTGCCAGCAGCTCAAATTCAGGGGTCGCAGATACGCAGTATTTT
TRBD2	TRBJ2-1	TRBV6-1	NA	CASSDGLAPNEQFF	TGTGCCAGCAGTGACGGACTAGCGCCGAATGAGCAGTTCTTC
TRBD1	TRBJ2-7	TRBV10-2	NA	CASRGQASEQYF	TGCGCCAGCAGGGGACAGGCCAGCGAGCAGTACTTC
NA	TRBJ1-2	TRBV10-2	NA	CASSEDEPIPTANYGYTF	TGCGCCAGCAGTGAAGACGAACCAATTCCCACAGCTAACTATGGCTACACCTTC
TRBD1	TRBJ2-1	TRBV25-1	NA	CASSPGGRGQDEQFF	TGTGCCAGCAGTCCTGGGGGCAGGGGGCAGGATGAGCAGTTCTTC
NA	TRBJ2-2	TRBV25-1	NA	CASNYENTGELFF	TGTGCCAGCAACTACGAAAACACCGGGGAGCTGTTTTTT
NA	TRBJ1-4	TRBV10-3	NA	CAISESSRGTNEKLFF	TGTGCCATCAGTGAGTCGTCCCGAGGGACTAATGAAAAACTGTTTTTT
NA	TRBJ2-7	TRBV5-1	NA	CASSSLAVPYEQYF	TGCGCCAGCAGCTCCTTAGCGGTGCCCTACGAGCAGTACTTC
TRBD1	TRBJ2-6	TRBV7-9	NA	CASSWKTGYGANVLTF	TGTGCCAGCAGCTGGAAGACAGGGTACGGGGCCAACGTCCTGACTTTC
TRBD2	TRBJ2-3	TRBV10-3	NA	CAASGGGTDTQYF	TGTGCCGCTAGCGGGGGGGGCACAGATACGCAGTATTTT
NA	TRBJ2-1	TRBV9	once	CASSVGGGGSHNEQFF	TGTGCCAGCAGCGTAGGCGGCGGGGGCTCTCACAATGAGCAGTTCTTC
NA	TRBJ2-3	TRBV7-9	NA	CASSSMLDTQYF	TGTGCCAGCAGCTCAATGTTAGATACGCAGTATTTT
NA	TRBJ1-2	TRBV6-1	few	CASSETRGNYGYTF	TGTGCCAGCAGTGAAACCAGGGGTAACTATGGCTACACCTTC
NA	TRBJ2-5	TRBV20-1	NA	CSANYQETQYF	TGCAGTGCTAACTACCAAGAGACCCAGTACTTC
TRBD1	TRBJ2-1	TRBV2	once	CASSVDRGPYNEQFF	TGTGCCAGCAGCGTTGACAGGGGTCCCTACAATGAGCAGTTCTTC
TRBD2	TRBJ2-5	TRBV7-9	NA	CASSFSTSGKETQYF	TGTGCCAGCAGCTTTTCGACTAGCGGGAAAGAGACCCAGTACTTC
TRBD1	TRBJ2-2	TRBV6-1	few	CASSSGTGDGELFF	TGTGCCAGCAGTTCGGGGACAGGGGACGGGGAGCTGTTTTTT
NA	TRBJ1-3	TRBV7-6	NA	CASSLPGLSNTIYF	TGTGCCAGCAGCCTTCCAGGGCTTTCGAACACCATATATTTT
TRBD1	TRBJ2-7	TRBV6-5	NA	CASSEVGTGGEQYF	TGTGCCAGCAGTGAAGTAGGGACAGGGGGCGAGCAGTACTTC
TRBD2	TRBJ2-1	TRBV18	NA	CASSPDGSGSSYNEQFF	TGTGCCAGCTCACCGGATGGGAGCGGGAGCTCCTACAATGAGCAGTTCTTC
NA	TRBJ2-1	TRBV25-1	NA	CASSDGGPHYNEQFF	TGTGCCAGCAGTGACGGCGGGCCTCACTACAATGAGCAGTTCTTC
TRBD2	TRBJ2-7	TRBV14	NA	CASSLPTSGSYEQYF	TGTGCCAGCAGCCTACCGACTAGCGGGAGCTACGAGCAGTACTTC
NA	TRBJ1-5	TRBV5-1	NA	CASSPTGPNQPQHF	TGCGCCAGCAGCCCTACAGGACCCAATCAGCCCCAGCATTTT
NA	TRBJ1-1	TRBV25-1	few	CASSEYRTPGTEAFF	TGTGCCAGCAGTGAATATAGGACACCGGGTACTGAAGCTTTCTTT
NA	TRBJ1-3	TRBV9	NA	CASSVAGGGGNTIYF	TGTGCCAGCAGCGTAGCTGGGGGAGGTGGAAACACCATATATTTT
TRBD2	TRBJ2-1	TRBV6-1	NA	CASSEGLAPNEQFF	TGTGCCAGCAGTGAAGGACTAGCGCCCAATGAGCAGTTCTTC
NA	TRBJ1-5	TRBV19	NA	CASSIKGAQHF	TGTGCCAGTAGTATAAAGGGGGCCCAGCATTTT
NA	TRBJ1-1	TRBV6-6	NA	CASSSPGQMNTEAFF	TGTGCCAGCAGTTCCCCGGGACAAATGAACACTGAAGCTTTCTTT
NA	TRBJ1-4	TRBV5-6	once	CASSDSPGGEKLFF	TGTGCCAGCAGCGACAGCCCGGGGGGTGAAAAACTGTTTTTT
NA	TRBJ1-5	TRBV19	few	CASSTRLGSNQPQHF	TGTGCCAGTAGTACCCGGTTGGGCAGCAATCAGCCCCAGCATTTT
NA	TRBJ2-7	TRBV5-1	NA	CASNAGGTLYEQYF	TGCGCCAGCAACGCAGGGGGGACGCTCTACGAGCAGTACTTC